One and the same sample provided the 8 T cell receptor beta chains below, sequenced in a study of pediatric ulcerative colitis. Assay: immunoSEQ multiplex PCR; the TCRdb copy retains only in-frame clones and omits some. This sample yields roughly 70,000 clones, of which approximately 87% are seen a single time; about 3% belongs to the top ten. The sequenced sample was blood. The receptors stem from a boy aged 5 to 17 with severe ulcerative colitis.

The CDR3 DNA sequence: TGTGCCAGCTCATCCCGGGACAGGGGTTCCGAGCAGTACTTC. Residues: CASSSRDRGSEQYF. V gene TRBV18 combines with J gene TRBJ2-7; 10 bases agree with TRBD1. The V gene end was trimmed by 5 bases and the J gene end by 6 bases; junction bases not matched to a gene: 7. The germline CDR1 and CDR2 sequences are KGHSH and LQKENI. This CDR3 is 14 amino acids long.

CDR3 loop: CASSLVGFRETQYF. For the CDR3, the DNA is TGCGCCAGCAGCTTGGTAGGGTTTCGGGAGACCCAGTACTTC. This chain uses TRBV5-1 with TRBJ2-5; D unresolved. The CDR3 has 14 residues. Germline CDR1 is SGHRS and CDR2 is YFSETQ. V was shortened by 0 bases and J by 5 bases, with 11 bases between the two germline ends.

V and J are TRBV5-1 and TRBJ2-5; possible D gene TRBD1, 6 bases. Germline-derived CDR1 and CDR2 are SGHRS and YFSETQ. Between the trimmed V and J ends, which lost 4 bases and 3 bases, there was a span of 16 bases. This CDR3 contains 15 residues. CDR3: CASSTTGTPEETQYF. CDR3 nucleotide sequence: TGCGCCAGCAGCACTACAGGGACCCCCGAAGAGACCCAGTACTTC.

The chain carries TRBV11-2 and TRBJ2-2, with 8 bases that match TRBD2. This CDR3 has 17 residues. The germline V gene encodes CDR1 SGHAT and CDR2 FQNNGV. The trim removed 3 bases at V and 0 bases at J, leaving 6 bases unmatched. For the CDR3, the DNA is TGTGCCAGCAGCTTTGGCCTACTAGCGGCGAACACCGGGGAGCTGTTTTTT. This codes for CASSFGLLAANTGELFF.

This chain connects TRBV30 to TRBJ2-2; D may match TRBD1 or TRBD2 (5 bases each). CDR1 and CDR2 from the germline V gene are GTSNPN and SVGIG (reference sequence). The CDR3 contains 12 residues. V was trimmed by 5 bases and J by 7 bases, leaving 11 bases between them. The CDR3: CAWVRGVGELFF. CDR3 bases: TGTGCCTGGGTTAGAGGGGTCGGGGAGCTGTTTTTT.

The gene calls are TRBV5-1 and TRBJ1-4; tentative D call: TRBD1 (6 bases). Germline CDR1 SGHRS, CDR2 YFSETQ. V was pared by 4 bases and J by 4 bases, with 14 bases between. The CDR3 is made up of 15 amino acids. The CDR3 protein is CASSRVGGGNEKLFF. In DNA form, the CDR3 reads TGCGCCAGCAGCCGAGTTGGGGGCGGTAATGAAAAACTGTTTTTT.

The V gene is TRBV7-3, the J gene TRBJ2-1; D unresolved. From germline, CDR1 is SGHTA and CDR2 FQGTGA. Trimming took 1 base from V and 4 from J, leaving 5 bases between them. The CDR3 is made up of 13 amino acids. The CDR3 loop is CASSLNMYNEQFF. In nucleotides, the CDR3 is TGTGCCAGCAGCTTAAACATGTACAATGAGCAGTTCTTC.

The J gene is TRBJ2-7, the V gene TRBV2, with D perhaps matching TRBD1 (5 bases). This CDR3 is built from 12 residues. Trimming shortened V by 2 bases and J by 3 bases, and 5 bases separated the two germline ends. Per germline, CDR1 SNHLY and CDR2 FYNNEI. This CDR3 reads CASSEQGYEQYF. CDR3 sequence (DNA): TGTGCCAGCAGTGAACAGGGCTACGAGCAGTACTTC. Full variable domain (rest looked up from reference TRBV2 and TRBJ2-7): EPEVTQTPSHQVTQMGQEVILRCVPISNHLYFYWYRQILGQKVEFLVSFYNNEISEKSEIFDDQFSVERPDGSNFTLKIRSTKLEDSAMYFCASSEQGYEQYFGPGTRLTVT.